A selection of T cell receptor beta chains follows, all from one sample in a study of blood T cell repertoires in COVID-19. Some clones are missing from TCRdb's copy, which holds only in-frame ones; the method was immunoSEQ multiplex PCR. The sample has more than 200,000 clones; around 80% are singletons. The specimen sequenced was peripheral blood. The receptors stem from a woman aged 80 or over with acute or convalescent COVID-19. Each CDR3 is given with its conserved first and last residue. The D gene is left open where the match is weak. Some rows have no size entry. The others give once, few or many, or a class for an expanded clone.

D gene | clone size | J gene | V gene | CDR3 DNA | CDR3 protein
TRBD1 | NA | TRBJ1-6 | TRBV5-1 | TGCGCCAGCAGCTTCTGGGACAGGGAAAGTTCACCCCTCCACTTT | CASSFWDRESSPLHF
NA | NA | TRBJ1-1 | TRBV19 | TGTGCCAGTAGTATAGACAGGGGCGCTGAAGCTTTCTTT | CASSIDRGAEAFF
NA | NA | TRBJ1-6 | TRBV6-5 | TGTGCCAGCACAATCGAGGGGGACCTCAATTCACCCCTCCACTTT | CASTIEGDLNSPLHF
NA | NA | TRBJ1-3 | TRBV19 | TGTGCCAGTAGTGGCGGAGGAAACACCATATATTTT | CASSGGGNTIYF
NA | NA | TRBJ2-1 | TRBV11-2 | TGTGCCAGCAGCTTAGACCCAGGTTCTGGGGAGCAGTTCTTC | CASSLDPGSGEQFF
TRBD1 | NA | TRBJ1-2 | TRBV28 | TGTGCCAGCTCCCCCCTCTGGACAGGAGCTAACTATGGCTACACCTTC | CASSPLWTGANYGYTF
TRBD1 | NA | TRBJ1-6 | TRBV3-1/TRBV3-2 | TGTGCCAGCAGCCACCTAGGACAGGGAGTTAGTGCACCCCTCCACTTT | CASSHLGQGVSAPLHF
TRBD2 | few | TRBJ2-3 | TRBV6-5 | TGTGCCAGCAGCCCCGGGACTACCCGCACAGATACGCAGTATTTT | CASSPGTTRTDTQYF
TRBD1 | few | TRBJ1-2 | TRBV29-1 | TGCAGCGTCCAAGGTGCCCAGGACAGGGGCCCGATTAACTATGGAGACACCTTC | CSVQGAQDRGPINYGDTF
TRBD1 | NA | TRBJ1-2 | TRBV5-5 | TGTGCCAGCAGCATGGGACAGGGTTATGGCTACACCTTC | CASSMGQGYGYTF
TRBD2 | few | TRBJ2-3 | TRBV5-1 | TGCGCCAGCAGCTTGGAGGGGAGGGGAGACACAGATACGCAGTATTTT | CASSLEGRGDTDTQYF
TRBD1 | NA | TRBJ2-5 | TRBV7-2 | TGTGCCAGCAGCTTAGGAGGACAGGGCCAAGAGACCCAGTACTTC | CASSLGGQGQETQYF
TRBD1 | NA | TRBJ2-7 | TRBV7-9 | TGTGCCAGCAGCTTATCCGGACAGGGGACGTCCTACGAGCAGTACTTC | CASSLSGQGTSYEQYF
TRBD2 | few | TRBJ2-7 | TRBV7-9 | TGTGCCAGCAGCTTAGCGCTAGCGGGGCGTGGTAAGCAGTACTTC | CASSLALAGRGKQYF
NA | NA | TRBJ1-3 | TRBV3-1/TRBV3-2 | TGTGCCAGCAGCCAAGGAGTCGACTCTGGAAACACCATATATTTT | CASSQGVDSGNTIYF
TRBD2 | once | TRBJ2-1 | TRBV6-6 | TGTGCCAGCAGTCCACTAGCGGGGGGAGGCCATGAGCAGTTCTTC | CASSPLAGGGHEQFF
NA | NA | TRBJ2-7 | TRBV6-5 | TGTGCCAGCAGTTTCCGGGACACGAGACAGTACTTC | CASSFRDTRQYF
TRBD1 | NA | TRBJ1-2 | TRBV19 | TGTGCCAGTAGTCCCAGGGGACAGGGCTTCTATGGCTACACCTTC | CASSPRGQGFYGYTF
TRBD1 | NA | TRBJ1-1 | TRBV14 | TGTGCCAGCAGCCCCCGGGACAGTAGTCTCACTGAAGCTTTCTTT | CASSPRDSSLTEAFF
TRBD1 | NA | TRBJ1-6 | TRBV5-1 | TGCGCCAGCAGCTTGGTCGCCGGGACAGGGGAGTCACCCCTCCACTTT | CASSLVAGTGESPLHF
TRBD1 | once | TRBJ1-2 | TRBV7-2 | TGTGCCAGCAACCTCGACAGGGTCTACGGCTACACCTTC | CASNLDRVYGYTF
NA | NA | TRBJ2-3 | TRBV27 | TGTGCCAGCGGTTTGGACCCGGGGGGCACAGATACGCAGTATTTT | CASGLDPGGTDTQYF
NA | NA | TRBJ2-2 | TRBV6-5 | TGTGCCAGCAGTTGGCAGGGGAACACCGGGGAGCAGTTTTTT | CASSWQGNTGEQFF
NA | once | TRBJ2-2 | TRBV11-3 | TGTGCCAGCAGCCTCCTCAGGGGTCTAGGCGGGGAGCTGTTTTTT | CASSLLRGLGGELFF
NA | NA | TRBJ1-2 | TRBV25-1 | TGTGCCAGCAGTGAGGAAGGGGCCAACTATGGCTACACCTTC | CASSEEGANYGYTF
NA | NA | TRBJ1-2 | TRBV4-1 | TGCGCCAGCAGCCAAGGGGGAGGGGGAGGTGGCTACACCTTC | CASSQGGGGGGYTF
TRBD1 | NA | TRBJ1-2 | TRBV9 | TGTGCCAGCAGCGCCCTGACAGGGGAAGCTAACTATGGCTACACCTTC | CASSALTGEANYGYTF
TRBD1 | many | TRBJ2-5 | TRBV2 | TGTGCCAGCAGTGAACAGGGGGCGTGGGAGACCCAGTACTTC | CASSEQGAWETQYF
NA | NA | TRBJ2-7 | TRBV6-5 | TGTGCCAGCAGCAACGGTCCCTCCTACGAGCAGTACTTC | CASSNGPSYEQYF
NA | NA | TRBJ1-4 | TRBV3-1/TRBV3-2 | TGTGCCAGCAGCCAAGATATGACTAATGAAAAACTGTTTTTT | CASSQDMTNEKLFF
NA | NA | TRBJ2-5 | TRBV12-3/TRBV12-4 | TGTGCCAGCAGCCCGAACCAGCAAGAGACCCAGTACTTC | CASSPNQQETQYF
NA | NA | TRBJ2-1 | TRBV5-6 | TGTGCCAGCAGCCAGGGTGTACCGCTTTCCTACAATGAGCAGTTCTTC | CASSQGVPLSYNEQFF
NA | NA | TRBJ1-5 | TRBV28 | TGTGCCAGCAGTGTAGGGGGAGGGGACAATCAGCCCCAGCATTTT | CASSVGGGDNQPQHF